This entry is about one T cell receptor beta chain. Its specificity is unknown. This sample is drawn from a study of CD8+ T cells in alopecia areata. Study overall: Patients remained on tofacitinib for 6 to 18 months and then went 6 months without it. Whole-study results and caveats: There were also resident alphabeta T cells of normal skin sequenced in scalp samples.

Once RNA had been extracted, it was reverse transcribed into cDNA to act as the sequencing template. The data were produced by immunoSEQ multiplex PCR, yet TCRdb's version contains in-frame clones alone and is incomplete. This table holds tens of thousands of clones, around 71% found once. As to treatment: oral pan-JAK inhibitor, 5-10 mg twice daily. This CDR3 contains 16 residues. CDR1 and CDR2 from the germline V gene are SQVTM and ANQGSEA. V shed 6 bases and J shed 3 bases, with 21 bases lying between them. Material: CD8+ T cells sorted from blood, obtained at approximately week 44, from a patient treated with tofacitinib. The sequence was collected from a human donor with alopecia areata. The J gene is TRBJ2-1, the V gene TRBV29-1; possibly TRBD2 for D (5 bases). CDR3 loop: CSVNNLRELIYNEQFF. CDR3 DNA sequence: TGCAGCGTCAATAACCTACGGGAACTGATCTACAATGAGCAGTTCTTC.